Listed here are 10 T cell receptor beta chains from one sample, sequenced in a study of technical replicates of blood from a few donors. Repertoires were generated with immunoSEQ multiplex PCR, while TCRdb's copy carries only in-frame clones and drops some. This sample has around 89,000 clones, with about 94% found just once. Source material: T cells isolated from PBMCs. These receptors were taken from a human donor in good health.

The CDR3 region has the DNA TGTGCCAGCAGCTTACTCGGTGCGTACGAGCAGTACTTC. This encodes CASSLLGAYEQYF. V is TRBV7-2 and J is TRBJ2-7, with unresolved D. The length of the CDR3 is 13 residues. CDR1 is SGHTA, CDR2 FQGNSA, per germline. V was trimmed by 2 bases and J by 4 bases, leaving 9 bases between them.

The V and J genes are TRBV11-3 and TRBJ1-1; TRBD1 agrees at 7 bases. The CDR3 length is 15 residues. Trimming took 5 bases from V and 5 from J; bases not matched to a gene: 11. CDR1 and CDR2 from the germline V gene are SGHNT and YENEEA. DNA of the CDR3: TGTGCCAGCAGCCGATTGACAGGGCGGCCGACTGAAGCTTTCTTT. Encoded protein: CASSRLTGRPTEAFF.

The chain employs TRBV19 and TRBJ2-6, with TRBD2 identical over 8 bases. This CDR3 contains 16 residues. Germline loops: CDR1 LNHDA, CDR2 SQIVND (reference sequence). The V segment lost 9 bases and the J segment 1 base; nucleotides outside the gene matches: 8. This chain's CDR3 is CASGGDPTSGANVLTF. DNA of the CDR3: TGTGCCAGCGGGGGGGACCCTACGTCTGGGGCCAACGTCCTGACTTTC.

CDR3 DNA: TGTGCCAGCAGTGTTACAGGGGGGAACACCGGGGAGCTGTTTTTT. Translated: CASSVTGGNTGELFF. The gene calls are TRBV27 and TRBJ2-2; 8 bases fit TRBD1. In germline, CDR1 is MNHEY, CDR2 SMNVEV (reference sequence). The length of the CDR3 is 15 residues. V was pared by 5 bases and J by 1 base, with 3 bases of the junction left unmatched.

This chain links TRBV6-1 with TRBJ2-7; perhaps TRBD1 as D (6 bases). CDR1 is MNHNS, CDR2 SASEGT, per germline. The CDR3 contains 13 residues. Trimming took 6 bases from V and 4 from J, leaving 13 bases between them. The CDR3, as DNA: TGTGCCAGCAGGGGGGCTGTAGCTTACGAGCAGTACTTC. It is translated as CASRGAVAYEQYF.

V is TRBV4-1 and J is TRBJ2-1; TRBD1 aligns across 7 bases. V trimming: 0 bases; J trimming: 1 base; junction bases outside the gene matches: 6. The CDR3 spans 17 residues. Germline V gene sequence: CDR1 MGHRA, CDR2 YSYEKL. CDR3 protein: CASSQDRGPRSYNEQFF. The CDR3 coding sequence is TGCGCCAGCAGCCAAGATAGGGGGCCCCGGTCCTACAATGAGCAGTTCTTC.

The rearrangement uses TRBV5-1 and TRBJ2-7; a possible D gene is TRBD2 (6 bases). CDR1 SGHRS and CDR2 YFSETQ come from the germline V gene. The CDR3 is made up of 12 amino acids. Trimming took off 2 bases at V and 5 bases at J, with 8 bases between the two ends. The CDR3 sequence: CASSFAGNEQYF. In DNA form, the CDR3 reads TGCGCCAGCAGCTTCGCGGGAAACGAGCAGTACTTC.

The V and J genes are TRBV7-9 and TRBJ1-2, with 8 bases that match TRBD1. The ends lost 7 bases at V and 4 bases at J; junction bases unmatched: 11. The CDR3 consists of 15 residues. CDR1 is SEHNR, CDR2 FQNEAQ, per germline (reference sequence). CDR3 in amino acids: CASTPGQDIAYGYTF. The CDR3 region has the DNA TGTGCCAGCACACCGGGACAGGATATAGCCTATGGCTACACCTTC.

The chain links TRBV15 to TRBJ2-1; TRBD2 agrees at 8 bases. J gave up 5 bases and V 3 bases, and 9 bases lay outside the gene matches. Germline V gives CDR1 LNHNV, CDR2 YYDKDF (reference sequence). This CDR3 is built from 16 residues. DNA for the CDR3: TGTGCCACCAGCAGCCAAGGGCGGGGGGTAAACAATGAGCAGTTCTTC. It codes for CATSSQGRGVNNEQFF.

V is TRBV7-9 and J is TRBJ2-1; TRBD1 matches 7 bases. With V trimmed by 5 bases and J by 3 bases, 10 bases remained unmatched. The CDR3 extends over 16 amino acids. From germline, CDR1 is SEHNR and CDR2 FQNEAQ (reference sequence). CDR3 sequence reads: CASSRRGGISYNEQFF. The CDR3 nucleotides are TGTGCCAGCAGCCGCCGAGGGGGCATAAGCTACAATGAGCAGTTCTTC.